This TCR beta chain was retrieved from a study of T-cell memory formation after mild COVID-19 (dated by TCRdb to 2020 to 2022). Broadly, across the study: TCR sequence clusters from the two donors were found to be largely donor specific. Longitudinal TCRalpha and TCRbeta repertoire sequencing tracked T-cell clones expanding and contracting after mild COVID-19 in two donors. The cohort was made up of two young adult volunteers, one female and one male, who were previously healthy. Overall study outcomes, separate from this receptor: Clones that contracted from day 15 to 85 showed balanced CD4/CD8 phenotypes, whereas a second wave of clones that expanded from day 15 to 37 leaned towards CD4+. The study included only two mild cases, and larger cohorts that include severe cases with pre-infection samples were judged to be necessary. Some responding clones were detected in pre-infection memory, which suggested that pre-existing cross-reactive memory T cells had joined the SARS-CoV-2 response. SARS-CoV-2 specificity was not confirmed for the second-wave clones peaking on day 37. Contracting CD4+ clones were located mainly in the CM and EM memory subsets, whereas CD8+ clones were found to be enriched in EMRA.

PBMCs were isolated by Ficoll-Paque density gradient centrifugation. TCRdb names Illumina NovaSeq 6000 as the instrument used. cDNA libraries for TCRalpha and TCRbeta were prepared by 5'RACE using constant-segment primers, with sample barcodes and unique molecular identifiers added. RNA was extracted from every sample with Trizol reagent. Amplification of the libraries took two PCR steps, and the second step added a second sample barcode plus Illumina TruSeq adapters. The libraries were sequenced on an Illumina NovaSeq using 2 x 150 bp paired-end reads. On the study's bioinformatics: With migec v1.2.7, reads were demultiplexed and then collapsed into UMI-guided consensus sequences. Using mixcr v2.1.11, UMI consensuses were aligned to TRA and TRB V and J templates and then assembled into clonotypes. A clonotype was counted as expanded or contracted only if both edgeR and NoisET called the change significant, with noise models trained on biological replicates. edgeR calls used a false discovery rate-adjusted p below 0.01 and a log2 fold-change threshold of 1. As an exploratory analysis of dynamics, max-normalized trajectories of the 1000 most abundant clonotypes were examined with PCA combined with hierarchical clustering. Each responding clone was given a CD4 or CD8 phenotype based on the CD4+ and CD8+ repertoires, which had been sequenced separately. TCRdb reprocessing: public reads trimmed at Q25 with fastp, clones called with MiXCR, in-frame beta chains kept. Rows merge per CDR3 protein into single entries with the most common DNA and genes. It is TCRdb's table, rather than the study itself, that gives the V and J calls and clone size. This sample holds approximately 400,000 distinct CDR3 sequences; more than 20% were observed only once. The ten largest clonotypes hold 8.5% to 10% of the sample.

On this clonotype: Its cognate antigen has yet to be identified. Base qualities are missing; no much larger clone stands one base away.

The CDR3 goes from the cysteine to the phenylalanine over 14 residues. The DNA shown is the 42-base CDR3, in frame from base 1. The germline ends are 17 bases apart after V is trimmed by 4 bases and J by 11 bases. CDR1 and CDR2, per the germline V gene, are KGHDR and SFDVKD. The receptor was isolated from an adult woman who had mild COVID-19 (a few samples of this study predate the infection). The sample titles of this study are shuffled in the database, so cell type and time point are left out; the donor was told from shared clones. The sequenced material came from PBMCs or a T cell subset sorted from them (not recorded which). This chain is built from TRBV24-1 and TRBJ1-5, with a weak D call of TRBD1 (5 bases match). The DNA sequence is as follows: TGTGCCACCAGTGAAGGCTCAGGGTTTAGGGCCCAGCATTTT. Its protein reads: CATSEGSGFRAQHF.